Each of the 10 T cell receptor beta chains below was sequenced from the same sample in a study of T cell repertoires in cytomegalovirus infection (dated by TCRdb to between 2018 and 2020). The listed sequencing device is Illumina HiSeq 1500. TCRdb took the public reads, trimmed them with fastp at Q25, ran MiXCR for clone calling and kept in-frame beta chains. For every CDR3 protein sequence, its rows merge into one entry that carries the most common genes and DNA. This sample comprises about 360,000 distinct CDR3 sequences, less than 20% of them detected only once. The ten biggest clones cover less than 9.5% of the sample. The specimen was PBMCs. All receptors derive from a human donor in good health (CMV status not recorded). Some clones in this sample may be carry-over from other donors' samples.

This clonotype was counted a few times. This chain links TRBV2 with TRBJ2-5; a weak D match, TRBD1 (5 bases). This CDR3 is built from 10 residues. Deletions cut 9 bases from V and 3 bases from J, with 5 bases between. Per the germline V gene, CDR1 is SNHLY and CDR2 is FYNNEI. CDR3 bases: TGTGCCAGAGGGGAAGAGACCCAGTACTTC. Translating it yields CARGEETQYF.

V is TRBV6-8 and J is TRBJ2-2; D is undetermined. This CDR3 has 12 residues. V gave up 2 bases and J gave up 6 bases, with 4 bases separating them. Germline V gene sequence: CDR1 MNHGY, CDR2 SAAAGT. The CDR3 loop reads CASSYGSGELFF. DNA of the CDR3: TGTGCCAGCAGTTACGGATCCGGGGAGCTGTTTTTT.

The chain couples TRBV30 to TRBJ2-1, with D uncertain. Per the germline V gene, CDR1 is GTSNPN and CDR2 is SVGIG (reference sequence). The CDR3 has 11 amino acids. Trimming shortened V by 3 bases and J by 4 bases, and 4 bases separated the two germline ends. DNA of the CDR3: TGTGCCTGGAGGGCGTACAATGAGCAGTTCTTC. Amino acids: CAWRAYNEQFF.

This clonotype was detected many times. The rearrangement links TRBV7-6 to TRBJ1-3; D is undetermined. V lost 1 base to trimming and J lost 2 bases, with 6 bases between them. This CDR3 is 14 amino acids long. Germline CDR1 SGHVS, CDR2 FNYEAQ. CDR3 sequence (DNA): TGTGCCAGCAGCTTAGGAAGGGCTGGAAACACCATATATTTT. This codes for CASSLGRAGNTIYF.

The chain recombines TRBV20-1 with TRBJ2-3, with D possibly TRBD2 on 6 matching bases. This CDR3 contains 14 residues. The germline V and J ends were trimmed by 2 bases and 2 bases, with 11 bases remaining between them. The germline V gene has CDR1 DFQATT and CDR2 SNEGSKA (reference sequence). As DNA, the CDR3 is TGCAGTGCTAGAATGGCGGGAAACACAGATACGCAGTATTTT. It is translated as CSARMAGNTDTQYF.

This clonotype was counted ten times or more. The chain recombines TRBV7-2 with TRBJ1-2; D is unclear. There are 15 residues in the CDR3. In germline, CDR1 is SGHTA, CDR2 FQGNSA. V was pared by 1 base and J by 5 bases, with 14 bases between. CDR3: CASSLDGQAPYGYTF. The CDR3 coding sequence is TGTGCCAGCAGCTTAGACGGGCAGGCCCCTTATGGCTACACCTTC.

The CDR3 DNA is TGTGCCACCAGCAGGAATGGACTAGCGGGAGTCGATGAGCAGTTCTTC. Its protein product is CATSRNGLAGVDEQFF. This sequence joins TRBV15 and TRBJ2-1; 13 nucleotides match TRBD2. The length of the CDR3 is 16 residues. V was pared by 3 bases and J by 8 bases, with 7 bases of the junction left unmatched. Germline V lookup: CDR1 LNHNV, CDR2 YYDKDF (reference sequence).

V and J are TRBV7-9 and TRBJ2-7, with D tentatively TRBD1 (6 bases). V gave up 3 bases and J gave up 1 base, with 13 bases separating them. Germline loops: CDR1 SEHNR, CDR2 FQNEAQ (reference sequence). The length of the CDR3 is 15 residues. As DNA, the CDR3 is TGTGCCAGCAGCTTCGGGACATCGGTATCCTACGAGCAGTACTTC. It translates to CASSFGTSVSYEQYF.

This clonotype was counted many times. The chain carries TRBV4-2 and TRBJ2-5; TRBD2 aligns across 12 bases. The germline CDR1 and CDR2 sequences are LGHNA and YNFKEQ. The V gene end was trimmed by 0 bases and the J gene end by 4 bases; junction bases not matched to a gene: 0. This CDR3 comprises 15 residues. The CDR3 loop is CASSQELAGGETQYF. The CDR3 nucleotides read TGTGCCAGCAGCCAAGAACTAGCGGGAGGAGAGACCCAGTACTTC.

This clonotype was counted many times. This rearrangement joins TRBV2 to TRBJ1-5; D possibly corresponds to TRBD1 (5 bases). This CDR3 spans 15 amino acids. The ends were cut back, 2 bases at V and 0 bases at J, with 8 bases in the middle. The germline V gene has CDR1 SNHLY and CDR2 FYNNEI. CDR3 nucleotides: TGTGCCAGCAGTGAACGGGGGGATAGCAATCAGCCCCAGCATTTT. As protein: CASSERGDSNQPQHF. Supplemented by reference TRBV2 and TRBJ1-5, the full variable domain reads EPEVTQTPSHQVTQMGQEVILRCVPISNHLYFYWYRQILGQKVEFLVSFYNNEISEKSEIFDDQFSVERPDGSNFTLKIRSTKLEDSAMYFCASSERGDSNQPQHFGDGTRLSIL.